These T cell receptor beta chains were read from a single sample in a study of blood T cell repertoires in COVID-19. Measured with immunoSEQ multiplex PCR; TCRdb has only the in-frame clones, and not every one. This sample has about 260,000 clones; less than 90% occur once, and the top ten carry about 3%. Sequencing was done on a sample of PBMCs or T cells enriched from blood (not recorded which). The source of these receptors is a woman aged 45 to 65 who had recovered from COVID-19. CDR3s include the opening cysteine and the closing phenylalanine or tryptophan. The order of the fields is D gene, J gene, V gene, clone size, CDR3 DNA, CDR3 protein. The D gene is left open where the match is weak. Part of the rows lack a size; the others show once, few, many or a class for expanded clones.

d_call: NA; j_call: TRBJ1-3; v_call: TRBV6-5; clone_size: NA; cdr3_nt: TGTGCCAGCAGCACGGACTCTGGGCTGAACACCATATATTTT; cdr3_aa: CASSTDSGLNTIYF
d_call: NA; j_call: TRBJ1-2; v_call: TRBV2; clone_size: NA; cdr3_nt: TGTGCCAGCAACGAACCCACGAGAGGCTACACCTTC; cdr3_aa: CASNEPTRGYTF
d_call: TRBD1; j_call: TRBJ1-2; v_call: TRBV7-9; clone_size: NA; cdr3_nt: TGTGCCAGCAGCTTAATTACAGGGACAGGCTATGGCTACACCTTC; cdr3_aa: CASSLITGTGYGYTF
d_call: TRBD2; j_call: TRBJ2-2; v_call: TRBV3-1/TRBV3-2; clone_size: NA; cdr3_nt: TGTGCCAGCAGCCCGACTAGCGGCACCGGGGAGCTGTTTTTT; cdr3_aa: CASSPTSGTGELFF
d_call: NA; j_call: TRBJ1-2; v_call: TRBV27; clone_size: NA; cdr3_nt: TGTGCCAGCAGTTATACGGACTCCGCCTATGGCTACACCTTC; cdr3_aa: CASSYTDSAYGYTF
d_call: NA; j_call: TRBJ1-2; v_call: TRBV29-1; clone_size: NA; cdr3_nt: TGCAGCGTCGAGACCCGGGATGGCTACACCTTC; cdr3_aa: CSVETRDGYTF
d_call: TRBD1; j_call: TRBJ1-3; v_call: TRBV6-5; clone_size: NA; cdr3_nt: TGTGCCAGCGTGGGCAGGGGGCGTTTGAACACCATATATTTT; cdr3_aa: CASVGRGRLNTIYF
d_call: NA; j_call: TRBJ1-6; v_call: TRBV5-6; clone_size: NA; cdr3_nt: TGTGCCAGCAGCCCCGGGGGAGGGCGTAATTCACCCCTCCACTTT; cdr3_aa: CASSPGGGRNSPLHF
d_call: NA; j_call: TRBJ2-1; v_call: TRBV3-1/TRBV3-2; clone_size: NA; cdr3_nt: TGTGCCAGCAGCCAAGAGAGGCAGATCTACAATGAGCAGTTCTTC; cdr3_aa: CASSQERQIYNEQFF
d_call: NA; j_call: TRBJ2-5; v_call: TRBV4-2; clone_size: NA; cdr3_nt: TGTGCCAGCAGCCAAGATGGGAGGGAGACCCAGTACTTC; cdr3_aa: CASSQDGRETQYF
d_call: NA; j_call: TRBJ2-3; v_call: TRBV24-1; clone_size: NA; cdr3_nt: TGCGCCTCGGGAGACTTAGATACGCAGTATTTT; cdr3_aa: CASGDLDTQYF
d_call: NA; j_call: TRBJ1-2; v_call: TRBV18; clone_size: NA; cdr3_nt: TGTGCCAGCTCAGAATCGACAGAGATCTATGGCTACACCTTC; cdr3_aa: CASSESTEIYGYTF
d_call: TRBD1; j_call: TRBJ1-2; v_call: TRBV19; clone_size: NA; cdr3_nt: TGTGCCAGCAGGGACAGGGGATCCTATGGCTACACCTTC; cdr3_aa: CASRDRGSYGYTF
d_call: TRBD2; j_call: TRBJ2-5; v_call: TRBV19; clone_size: NA; cdr3_nt: TGTGCCAGTAGTCTGACTAGCGGGAGTCCAGAGACCCAGTACTTC; cdr3_aa: CASSLTSGSPETQYF
d_call: NA; j_call: TRBJ1-2; v_call: TRBV29-1; clone_size: NA; cdr3_nt: TGCAGCGTTCGGGAGCAGGGCCGAGCTAACTATGGCTACACCTTC; cdr3_aa: CSVREQGRANYGYTF
d_call: TRBD1; j_call: TRBJ1-2; v_call: TRBV7-2; clone_size: NA; cdr3_nt: TGTGCCAGCAGCTTCGACAGGGGTGAGAGCTATGGCTACACCTTC; cdr3_aa: CASSFDRGESYGYTF
d_call: TRBD2; j_call: TRBJ2-2; v_call: TRBV4-2; clone_size: NA; cdr3_nt: TGTGCCAGCAGCCGACTAGCGGGAGAGTTCACCGGGGAGCTGTTTTTT; cdr3_aa: CASSRLAGEFTGELFF
d_call: TRBD1; j_call: TRBJ2-1; v_call: TRBV2; clone_size: NA; cdr3_nt: TGTGCCAGCAGTTCACAGGGGTCAAGCTACAATGAGCAGTTCTTC; cdr3_aa: CASSSQGSSYNEQFF
d_call: NA; j_call: TRBJ1-5; v_call: TRBV28; clone_size: NA; cdr3_nt: TGTGCCAGTGGACAGACCTCAAGCAATCAGCCCCAGCATTTT; cdr3_aa: CASGQTSSNQPQHF
d_call: TRBD1; j_call: TRBJ1-2; v_call: TRBV28; clone_size: NA; cdr3_nt: TGTGCCAGCAGTCGCGGAACCGGGACAGATTATGGCTACACCTTC; cdr3_aa: CASSRGTGTDYGYTF
d_call: NA; j_call: TRBJ2-7; v_call: TRBV27; clone_size: few; cdr3_nt: TGTGCCAGCAGTTCCCTGAGCTGGAGTAGCTCCTACGAGCAGTACTTC; cdr3_aa: CASSSLSWSSSYEQYF
d_call: NA; j_call: TRBJ1-2; v_call: TRBV28; clone_size: few; cdr3_nt: TGTGCCAGCAGTTTCTCAGGGTATGGCTACACCTTC; cdr3_aa: CASSFSGYGYTF
d_call: TRBD2; j_call: TRBJ2-7; v_call: TRBV15; clone_size: NA; cdr3_nt: TGTGCCACCAGCCCGGGGGGAGCTAGCGGGAGAGTATACGAGCAGTACTTC; cdr3_aa: CATSPGGASGRVYEQYF
d_call: NA; j_call: TRBJ1-3; v_call: TRBV30; clone_size: NA; cdr3_nt: TGTGCCTCAATCCCTGGAAACACCATATATTTT; cdr3_aa: CASIPGNTIYF
d_call: TRBD1; j_call: TRBJ2-3; v_call: TRBV6-5; clone_size: NA; cdr3_nt: TGTGCCAGCAGTAAACGACAGGGGACAGATACGCAGTATTTT; cdr3_aa: CASSKRQGTDTQYF
d_call: NA; j_call: TRBJ2-3; v_call: TRBV21-1; clone_size: NA; cdr3_nt: TGTGCCAGCAGCAAAGTAATGGGACAGGGGTTGACTAGCGGCGACGCAGATACGCAGTATTTT; cdr3_aa: CASSKVMGQGLTSGDADTQYF
d_call: NA; j_call: TRBJ1-2; v_call: TRBV28; clone_size: few; cdr3_nt: TGTGCCAGCAGTTTATTATTTCTCGGGGGAACTAACTATGGCTACACCTTC; cdr3_aa: CASSLLFLGGTNYGYTF
d_call: NA; j_call: TRBJ2-2; v_call: TRBV28; clone_size: NA; cdr3_nt: TGTGCCAGCAGTCCCCAAAGCAGCGGCACCGGGGAGCTGTTTTTT; cdr3_aa: CASSPQSSGTGELFF
d_call: TRBD1; j_call: TRBJ2-7; v_call: TRBV7-2; clone_size: NA; cdr3_nt: TGTGCCAGCAGCGGGAGAGGGGGACAGAGCTACGAGCAGTACTTC; cdr3_aa: CASSGRGGQSYEQYF
d_call: NA; j_call: TRBJ2-3; v_call: TRBV7-9; clone_size: NA; cdr3_nt: TGTGCCAGCATCCCTTTAGGGGCCACCCCAGATACGCAGTATTTT; cdr3_aa: CASIPLGATPDTQYF
d_call: TRBD2; j_call: TRBJ2-5; v_call: TRBV27; clone_size: NA; cdr3_nt: TGTGCCAGCAGTCCACCCCGCCTAGCGGGAGTGGAGACCCAGTACTTC; cdr3_aa: CASSPPRLAGVETQYF
d_call: NA; j_call: TRBJ2-2; v_call: TRBV11-2; clone_size: NA; cdr3_nt: TGTGCCAGCAGGCGCACGACAGGGAACACCGGGGAGCTGTTTTTT; cdr3_aa: CASRRTTGNTGELFF
d_call: NA; j_call: TRBJ1-1; v_call: TRBV19; clone_size: NA; cdr3_nt: TGTGCCAGTAGTGTGACAGGTATGAACACTGAAGCTTTCTTT; cdr3_aa: CASSVTGMNTEAFF
d_call: TRBD1; j_call: TRBJ1-1; v_call: TRBV5-4; clone_size: NA; cdr3_nt: TGTGCCAGCAGGAACCGGGCTCGGACAGGGGACACTGAAGCTTTCTTT; cdr3_aa: CASRNRARTGDTEAFF
d_call: TRBD1; j_call: TRBJ1-6; v_call: TRBV7-3; clone_size: NA; cdr3_nt: TGTGCCAGCAGCTTGGGGGACAGGGATAATTCACCCCTCCACTTT; cdr3_aa: CASSLGDRDNSPLHF
d_call: TRBD1; j_call: TRBJ1-3; v_call: TRBV30; clone_size: NA; cdr3_nt: TGTGCCTGGAGTGAGGGGACAGCTGGAAACACCATATATTTT; cdr3_aa: CAWSEGTAGNTIYF
d_call: NA; j_call: TRBJ2-7; v_call: TRBV5-4; clone_size: NA; cdr3_nt: TGTGCCAGCAGCTTAGCAGGGCAGCCCGAGCAGTACTTC; cdr3_aa: CASSLAGQPEQYF
d_call: NA; j_call: TRBJ1-1; v_call: TRBV5-6; clone_size: NA; cdr3_nt: TGTGCCAGCAGCTTGGGGCAGGCCCACACTGAAGCTTTCTTT; cdr3_aa: CASSLGQAHTEAFF
d_call: NA; j_call: TRBJ2-2; v_call: TRBV18; clone_size: NA; cdr3_nt: TGTGCCAGCTCAGCCAGACAGACGAACACCGGGGAGCTGTTTTTT; cdr3_aa: CASSARQTNTGELFF
d_call: NA; j_call: TRBJ1-2; v_call: TRBV28; clone_size: few; cdr3_nt: TGTGCCAGCAGTCATCCGGGATCCTATGGCTACACCTTC; cdr3_aa: CASSHPGSYGYTF
d_call: NA; j_call: TRBJ1-1; v_call: TRBV7-8; clone_size: NA; cdr3_nt: TGTGCCAGCAGCTTAGGTGGGAGGATCGGACGTACGAACACTGAAGCTTTCTTT; cdr3_aa: CASSLGGRIGRTNTEAFF
d_call: TRBD1; j_call: TRBJ1-1; v_call: TRBV20-1; clone_size: few; cdr3_nt: TGCAGTGCTAGTAAGGTAGGACAGGGATCAATCACTGAAGCTTTCTTT; cdr3_aa: CSASKVGQGSITEAFF
d_call: NA; j_call: TRBJ2-1; v_call: TRBV19; clone_size: NA; cdr3_nt: TGTGCCAGTAGTTTCGCTAGAAGTTCTGAGCAGTTCTTC; cdr3_aa: CASSFARSSEQFF
d_call: NA; j_call: TRBJ2-1; v_call: TRBV4-1; clone_size: NA; cdr3_nt: TGCGCCACCAGAGACTACCCGAGCTCCTACAATGAGCAGTTCTTC; cdr3_aa: CATRDYPSSYNEQFF
d_call: NA; j_call: TRBJ1-5; v_call: TRBV6-2/TRBV6-3; clone_size: NA; cdr3_nt: TGTGCCAGCAGCCCCGGGGTGGGGTGGGATCAGCCCCAGCATTTT; cdr3_aa: CASSPGVGWDQPQHF
d_call: TRBD2; j_call: TRBJ2-7; v_call: TRBV6-5; clone_size: once; cdr3_nt: TGTGCCAGCAGTTCTAGCGGGAGGATCTACGAGCAGTACTTC; cdr3_aa: CASSSSGRIYEQYF
d_call: TRBD2; j_call: TRBJ2-5; v_call: TRBV30; clone_size: NA; cdr3_nt: TGTGCCTGGAGAATCGCCCCGAGCGGGAGATTCCAAGAGACCCAGTACTTC; cdr3_aa: CAWRIAPSGRFQETQYF
d_call: TRBD1; j_call: TRBJ1-2; v_call: TRBV28; clone_size: NA; cdr3_nt: TGTGCCAGCAGACCGCAAGGGGGCGGTCGGGGCTACACCTTC; cdr3_aa: CASRPQGGGRGYTF
d_call: TRBD1; j_call: TRBJ1-6; v_call: TRBV10-2; clone_size: NA; cdr3_nt: TGCGCCAGCAGTATAGGGGGCGCGGATTCACCCCTCCACTTT; cdr3_aa: CASSIGGADSPLHF
d_call: TRBD1; j_call: TRBJ1-4; v_call: TRBV28; clone_size: NA; cdr3_nt: TGTGCCAGCAGTTTATCCCCCGACAGGGCAACTAATGAAAAACTGTTTTTT; cdr3_aa: CASSLSPDRATNEKLFF
d_call: TRBD1; j_call: TRBJ2-5; v_call: TRBV20-1; clone_size: NA; cdr3_nt: TGCAGTGCTGACAGGGGGGAGACCCAGTACTTC; cdr3_aa: CSADRGETQYF
d_call: NA; j_call: TRBJ1-2; v_call: TRBV19; clone_size: NA; cdr3_nt: TGTGCCAGTGGTTTAAGGGACCCAGGGGACTATGGCTACACCTTC; cdr3_aa: CASGLRDPGDYGYTF
d_call: NA; j_call: TRBJ1-3; v_call: TRBV21-1; clone_size: NA; cdr3_nt: TGTGCCAGCAGCAAAGATGGACAGGGGAACTCTGGAAACACCATATATTTT; cdr3_aa: CASSKDGQGNSGNTIYF
d_call: TRBD1; j_call: TRBJ1-1; v_call: TRBV9; clone_size: once; cdr3_nt: TGTGCCAGCAGTGGAAGGACAGGCCCGAACACTGAAGCTTTCTTT; cdr3_aa: CASSGRTGPNTEAFF